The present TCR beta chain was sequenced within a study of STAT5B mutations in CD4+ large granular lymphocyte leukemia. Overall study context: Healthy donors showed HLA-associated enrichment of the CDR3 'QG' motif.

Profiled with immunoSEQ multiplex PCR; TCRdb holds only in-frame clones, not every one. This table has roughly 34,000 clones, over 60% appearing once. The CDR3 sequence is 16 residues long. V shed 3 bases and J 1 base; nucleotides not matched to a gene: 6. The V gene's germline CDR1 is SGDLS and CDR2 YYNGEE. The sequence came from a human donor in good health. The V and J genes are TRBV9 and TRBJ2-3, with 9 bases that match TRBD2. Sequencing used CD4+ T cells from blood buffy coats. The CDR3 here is CASSGGTSFGTDTQYF. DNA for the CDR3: TGTGCCAGCAGCGGCGGGACTAGCTTTGGCACAGATACGCAGTATTTT. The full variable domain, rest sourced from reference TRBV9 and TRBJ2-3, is DSGVTQTPKHLITATGQRVTLRCSPRSGDLSVYWYQQSLDQGLQFLIQYYNGEERAKGNILERFSAQQFPDLHSELNLSSLELGDSALYFCASSGGTSFGTDTQYFGPGTRLTVL.